This T cell receptor (beta chain) is from a study of T cells after yellow fever vaccination. Study-wide results and limits: Sequencing of sorted memory subsets on day 0 failed to detect almost all vaccine-responding clonotypes. Abundant clonotypes from the bulk population could get into FACS-sorted repertoires as contaminants. Although most clonotypes did not, a small share appeared in both CD4 and CD8 compartments. Weaker, the secondary response peaked sooner, at day 5 versus 15.

Trimming pared 0 bases from V and 8 bases from J, leaving 17 bases between. The CDR3 consists of 17 residues. Germline V gene data show CDR1 as MNHEY and CDR2 as SVGEGT. TCRdb processed the 5' RACE reads anew with MiXCR; each CDR3 protein has one entry. The table has 50,000 to 75,000 distinct CDR3 sequences, approximately 6.1% seen once. This specimen was PBMCs, either bulk or a sorted T-cell subset (CD4+, CD8+, memory, or dextramer-sorted; not recorded which), taken on the day of the yellow fever booster vaccination. This sequence was found in a man aged 18 to 29 who received the YFV17D yellow fever vaccine. The gene calls are TRBV6-2 or TRBV6-3 and TRBJ1-6; D gene uncertain. The CDR3 DNA reads TGTGCCAGCAGTTACTCGATACTTGCGATTGGGGATTCACCCCTCCACTTT. It is translated as CASSYSILAIGDSPLHF.